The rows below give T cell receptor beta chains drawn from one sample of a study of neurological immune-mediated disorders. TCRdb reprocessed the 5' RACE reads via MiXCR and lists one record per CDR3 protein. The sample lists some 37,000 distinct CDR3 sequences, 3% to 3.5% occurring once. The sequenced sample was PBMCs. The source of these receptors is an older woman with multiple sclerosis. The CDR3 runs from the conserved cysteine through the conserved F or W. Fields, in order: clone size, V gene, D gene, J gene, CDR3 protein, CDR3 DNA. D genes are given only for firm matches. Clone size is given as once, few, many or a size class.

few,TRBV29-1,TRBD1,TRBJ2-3,CSARQGASADTQYF,TGCAGCGCTCGACAGGGGGCTAGCGCAGATACGCAGTATTTT
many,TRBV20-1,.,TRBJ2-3,CSAGTASTDTQYF,TGCAGTGCTGGAACAGCGAGCACAGATACGCAGTATTTT
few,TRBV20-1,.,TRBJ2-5,CSARSSEVTETQYF,TGCAGTGCTAGATCTAGCGAAGTTACAGAGACCCAGTACTTC
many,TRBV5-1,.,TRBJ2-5,CASSLGLYQETQYF,TGCGCCAGCAGTTTGGGGTTGTACCAAGAGACCCAGTACTTC
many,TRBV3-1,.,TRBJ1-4,CASSQRAGRNEKLFF,TGTGCCAGCAGCCAACGGGCAGGCCGTAATGAAAAACTGTTTTTT
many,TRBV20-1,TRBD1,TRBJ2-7,CSPATLTGSYEQYF,TGCAGTCCCGCTACCCTGACAGGGTCCTACGAGCAGTACTTC
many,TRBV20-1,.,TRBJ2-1,CSARDGATVYNEQFF,TGCAGTGCTAGAGACGGGGCTACTGTATACAATGAGCAGTTCTTC
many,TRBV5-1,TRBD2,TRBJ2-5,CASSFGGLAGGETQYF,TGCGCCAGCAGCTTCGGAGGTCTAGCGGGGGGAGAGACCCAGTACTTC
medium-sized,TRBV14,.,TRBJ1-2,CASSLFGQVRGRTF,TGTGCCAGCAGTTTGTTTGGCCAGGTTAGGGGACGGACCTTC
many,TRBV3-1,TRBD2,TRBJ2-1,CASSQPSGGPEFF,TGTGCCAGCAGCCAACCTAGCGGGGGGCCCGAGTTCTTC
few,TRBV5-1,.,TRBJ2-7,CASSLGKGRNEQYF,TGCGCCAGCAGCTTAGGAAAGGGGAGGAATGAGCAGTACTTC